These 3 T cell receptor beta chains were sequenced from one sample in a study of blood T cell repertoires in COVID-19. Profiling relied on immunoSEQ multiplex PCR, and the TCRdb table lists in-frame clones only, not all of them. This sample has about 440,000 clones; about nine tenths occur once, and the top ten carry 0.55% to 0.75%. Source material: PBMCs or T cells enriched from blood (not recorded which). Receptor source: a man aged 18 to 35 who had recovered from COVID-19.

The V call is TRBV19, the J call TRBJ1-5, with 10 bases that match TRBD1. The CDR3 extends over 15 amino acids. Germline V CDR1 and CDR2: LNHDA, SQIVND (reference sequence). Trimming removed 6 bases from V and 4 bases from J; junction bases left unmatched: 6. The CDR3 here is CASRDRGLLNQPQHF. As DNA, the CDR3 is TGTGCCAGTAGAGACAGGGGGCTTTTGAATCAGCCCCAGCATTTT.

The rearrangement joins TRBV6-5 to TRBJ2-7, with D perhaps TRBD1 (6 bases). CDR1 MNHEY and CDR2 SVGAGI come from the germline V gene. V lost 7 bases to trimming and J lost 7 bases, with 14 bases between them. This CDR3 is built from 12 residues. CDR3 coding DNA: TGTGCCAGCACTCAGGATGGACAGGAGCAGTACTTC. It translates to CASTQDGQEQYF.

The chain combines TRBV3-1 (or the pseudogene TRBV3-2) with TRBJ1-2; a possible D gene is TRBD1 (6 bases). Germline V gene lookup returns CDR1 LGHDT and CDR2 YNNKEL (reference sequence). The CDR3 is 18 residues long. Trimming left V 4 bases short and J 8 bases short, with 29 bases between. The CDR3 region has the DNA TGTGCCAGCAGCCGCGGACGGGGGACACCACTGGGGAGGGCCGGCTACACCTTC. This codes for CASSRGRGTPLGRAGYTF.